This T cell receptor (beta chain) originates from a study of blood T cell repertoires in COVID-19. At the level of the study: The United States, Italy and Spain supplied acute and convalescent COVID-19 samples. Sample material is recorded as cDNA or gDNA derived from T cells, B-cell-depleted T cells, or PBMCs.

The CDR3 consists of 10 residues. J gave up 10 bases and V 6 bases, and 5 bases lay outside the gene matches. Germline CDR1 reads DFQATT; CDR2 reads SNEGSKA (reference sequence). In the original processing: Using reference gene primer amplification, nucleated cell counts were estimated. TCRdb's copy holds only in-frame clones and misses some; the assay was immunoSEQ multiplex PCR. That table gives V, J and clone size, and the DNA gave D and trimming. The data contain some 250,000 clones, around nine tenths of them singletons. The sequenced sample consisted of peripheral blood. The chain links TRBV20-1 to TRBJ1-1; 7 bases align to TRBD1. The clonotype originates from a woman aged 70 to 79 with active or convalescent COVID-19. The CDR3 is CSARQGGAFF. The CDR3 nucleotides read TGCAGTGCCCGACAGGGAGGAGCTTTCTTT.